A single sample gave rise to the 27 T cell receptor beta chains below, sequenced in a study of blood T cell repertoires in COVID-19. Sequencing used immunoSEQ multiplex PCR; TCRdb keeps in-frame clones, though not all of them. The sample holds 90,000 to 120,000 clones, 88% seen once. Sequencing was carried out using peripheral blood. These receptors were collected from a woman aged 55-70 years with acute or convalescent COVID-19.

The chain uses TRBV5-1 and TRBJ2-7; the D gene is possibly TRBD1 (5 bases). Germline CDR1 is SGHRS and CDR2 is YFSETQ. The V and J ends lost 0 bases and 4 bases respectively, with 14 bases between them. The CDR3 extends over 15 amino acids. CDR3 amino acids: CASSLAAGSEYEQYF. As DNA, the CDR3 is TGCGCCAGCAGCTTGGCCGCAGGGTCCGAATACGAGCAGTACTTC.

The chain couples TRBV18 to TRBJ1-4, with TRBD1 identical over 8 bases. J was trimmed by 8 bases and V by 4 bases; bases with no gene match: 6. The germline CDR1 and CDR2 sequences are KGHSH and LQKENI. The CDR3 sequence is 14 residues long. CDR3 nucleotides: TGTGCCAGCTCACGATCGACAGGGGACGAAAAACTGTTTTTT. Protein product: CASSRSTGDEKLFF. The full variable domain, completed using reference TRBV18 and TRBJ1-4, is NAGVMQNPRHLVRRRGQEARLRCSPMKGHSHVYWYRQLPEEGLKFMVYLQKENIIDESGMPKERFSAEFPKEGPSILRIQQVVRGDSAAYFCASSRSTGDEKLFFGSGTQLSVL.

The chain recombines TRBV9 with TRBJ1-1; D possibly corresponds to TRBD1 (5 bases). The germline CDR1 and CDR2 sequences are SGDLS and YYNGEE. The CDR3 sequence is 13 residues long. Trimming cost V 3 bases and J 1 base, with 7 bases left between them. CDR3 protein: CASSAGQNTEAFF. The CDR3 nucleotides are TGTGCCAGCAGCGCCGGACAGAACACTGAAGCTTTCTTT. The full variable domain, with the rest looked up from reference TRBV9 and TRBJ1-1, is DSGVTQTPKHLITATGQRVTLRCSPRSGDLSVYWYQQSLDQGLQFLIQYYNGEERAKGNILERFSAQQFPDLHSELNLSSLELGDSALYFCASSAGQNTEAFFGQGTRLTVV.

The chain employs TRBV29-1 and TRBJ2-7, with 8 positions matching TRBD2. The ends lost 6 bases at V and 4 bases at J; junction bases unmatched: 20. The CDR3 sequence is 17 residues long. Per the germline V gene, CDR1 is SQVTM and CDR2 is ANQGSEA. The CDR3 loop reads CSVREGLSSGPMYEQYF. The CDR3 DNA follows: TGCAGCGTGAGGGAAGGGCTCTCTAGCGGGCCGATGTACGAGCAGTACTTC.

The V call is TRBV4-1, the J call TRBJ2-1, with D tentatively TRBD1 (5 bases). CDR1 is MGHRA and CDR2 is YSYEKL in the germline V gene. The CDR3 runs 14 residues. V was pared by 0 bases and J by 6 bases, with 9 bases between. In DNA form, the CDR3 reads TGCGCCAGCAGCCAAGATCCGACAGTCAATGAGCAGTTCTTC. It codes for CASSQDPTVNEQFF.

CDR3 in DNA: TGCGCCAGCAGTGCCCGGAGCGGAGAAGAGACCCAGTACTTC. As protein: CASSARSGEETQYF. The J gene is TRBJ2-5, the V gene TRBV10-1, with D possibly being TRBD2 (5 bases). The CDR3 is made up of 14 amino acids. CDR1 and CDR2 (germline): WNHNN, SYGVQD (reference sequence). V lost 4 bases and J 3 bases, leaving 12 bases between the germline ends.

Here the CDR3 DNA reads TGTGCCAGCAGCTTCAGCGACAGCCGAGACTATGGCTACACCTTC. Translating it yields CASSFSDSRDYGYTF. The rearrangement uses TRBV5-6 and TRBJ1-2; D may be TRBD1 (5 bases). Trimming left V 2 bases short and J 3 bases short, with 14 bases between. Germline CDR1 SGHDT, CDR2 YYEEEE. The CDR3 runs 15 residues.

The chain combines TRBV19 with TRBJ1-1; D unclear. V lost 1 base and J lost 3, with 12 bases in between. Looked up from germline, CDR1 is LNHDA and CDR2 is SQIVND (reference sequence). This CDR3 has 15 amino acids. CDR3 nucleotides: TGTGCCAGTAGTATAGGGCCGGGAGTGGACACTGAAGCTTTCTTT. Encoded protein: CASSIGPGVDTEAFF.

The chain is built from TRBV11-2 and TRBJ1-1, with TRBD1 matching 11 bases. Germline CDR1 and CDR2: SGHAT and FQNNGV. The CDR3 has 16 residues. Losses at the gene ends were 1 base for V and 5 bases for J; bases not matched to a gene: 6. The CDR3 spells CASSLGTGGFDTEAFF. CDR3 nucleotide sequence: TGTGCCAGCAGCTTAGGGACAGGGGGCTTTGATACTGAAGCTTTCTTT.

The chain is built from TRBV5-4 and TRBJ2-1, with 11 bases lining up with TRBD2. CDR3 length equals 18 residues. Germline V gene sequence: CDR1 SGHNT, CDR2 YYREEE (reference sequence). V gave up 5 bases and J gave up 3 bases; unmatched junction bases: 13. CDR3 loop: CASRSGTSGQFGYNEQFF. Here the CDR3 DNA reads TGTGCCAGCAGATCCGGGACTAGCGGACAATTCGGCTACAATGAGCAGTTCTTC.

The chain couples TRBV6-1 to TRBJ2-1, with TRBD2 matching over 8 bases. The J segment lost 2 bases and the V segment lost 2 bases, leaving 2 bases of the junction unmatched. This CDR3 is built from 15 residues. Germline lookup yields CDR1 MNHNS and CDR2 SASEGT. This CDR3 reads CASSERAGAYNEQFF. The CDR3 bases are TGTGCCAGCAGTGAAAGAGCGGGGGCCTACAATGAGCAGTTCTTC.

This chain joins TRBV5-1 and TRBJ2-5; TRBD2 agrees at 7 bases. Unmatched junction bases numbered 8, after V lost 1 base and J lost 5 bases. The CDR3 extends over 15 amino acids. CDR1 is SGHRS and CDR2 is YFSETQ in the germline V gene. The CDR3 loop is CASSLFGGESETQYF. The CDR3 DNA sequence: TGCGCCAGCAGCTTGTTTGGGGGGGAGTCCGAGACCCAGTACTTC.

The J gene is TRBJ2-1, the V gene TRBV7-8; tentatively, D is TRBD2 (5 bases). The germline V and J ends were trimmed by 7 bases and 3 bases, with 19 bases remaining between them. The CDR3 is 16 amino acids. Germline CDR1 reads SGHVS; CDR2 reads FQNEAQ. The CDR3 bases are TGTGCCAGCACCCCCATTCGGGGAGTACTCTACAATGAGCAGTTCTTC. This codes for CASTPIRGVLYNEQFF.

V is TRBV7-6 and J is TRBJ2-1; D perhaps matches TRBD2 (5 bases). V was clipped by 5 bases and J by 4 bases, with 18 bases between them. This CDR3 region has 16 residues. The germline CDR1 and CDR2 sequences are SGHVS and FNYEAQ. CDR3 DNA sequence: TGTGCCAGCAGCACCAGGTTGAGGGAGCGATACAATGAGCAGTTCTTC. Its translation: CASSTRLRERYNEQFF.

J is TRBJ2-7 and V is TRBV5-1, with TRBD1 matching over 8 bases. CDR1 and CDR2 from the germline V gene are SGHRS and YFSETQ. CDR3 length: 13 residues. The V gene end was trimmed by 4 bases and the J gene end by 4 bases; junction bases not matched to a gene: 4. CDR3 sequence reads: CASSQGQVYEQYF. As DNA, the CDR3 is TGCGCCAGCAGCCAGGGACAGGTTTACGAGCAGTACTTC.

This clone was recorded once. J is TRBJ1-1 and V is TRBV29-1; D is undetermined. There are 13 residues in the CDR3. CDR1 and CDR2 (germline): SQVTM, ANQGSEA. V lost 6 bases to trimming and J lost 3 bases, with 14 bases between them. This chain's CDR3 is CSVARLTDTEAFF. Written as DNA, the CDR3 is TGCAGCGTCGCACGACTCACGGACACTGAAGCTTTCTTT.

The chain carries TRBV7-3 and TRBJ1-2; TRBD1 might be the D (5 bases). Looked up from germline, CDR1 is SGHTA and CDR2 is FQGTGA. Trimming pared 5 bases from V and 8 bases from J, leaving 21 bases between. The CDR3 extends over 15 amino acids. CDR3 amino acids: CASSEPGRRREGYTF. In DNA, the CDR3 is TGTGCCAGCAGCGAGCCGGGACGGAGGAGGGAAGGCTACACCTTC.

V gene TRBV6-5 combines with J gene TRBJ1-1; D ambiguous. Between the trimmed V and J ends, which lost 2 bases and 0 bases, there was a span of 4 bases. The CDR3 covers 13 residues. Germline V gene sequence: CDR1 MNHEY, CDR2 SVGAGI. The CDR3 DNA reads TGTGCCAGCAGTTACAATATGAACACTGAAGCTTTCTTT. This sequence encodes CASSYNMNTEAFF.

V is TRBV4-1 and J is TRBJ2-2, with D unresolved. This CDR3 has 14 amino acids. Trimming removed 0 bases from V and 2 bases from J, with 4 bases in between. Germline V CDR1 and CDR2: MGHRA, YSYEKL. For the CDR3, the DNA is TGCGCCAGCAGCCAAGATGGCAACACCGGGGAGCTGTTTTTT. Amino acids: CASSQDGNTGELFF.

The chain is built from TRBV28 and TRBJ1-5; the match to TRBD1 covers 7 bases. Unmatched junction bases numbered 4, after V lost 7 bases and J lost 1 base. The CDR3 length is 14 residues. In germline, CDR1 is MDHEN, CDR2 SYDVKM. CDR3: CASTGGQSNQPQHF. The DNA for the CDR3 is TGTGCCAGCACCGGGGGACAGAGCAATCAGCCCCAGCATTTT. Drawing the rest from reference TRBV28 and TRBJ1-5, the complete variable domain is DVKVTQSSRYLVKRTGEKVFLECVQDMDHENMFWYRQDPGLGLRLIYFSYDVKMKEKGDIPEGYSVSREKKERFSLILESASTNQTSMYLCASTGGQSNQPQHFGDGTRLSIL.

The chain links TRBV6-6 to TRBJ2-1, with 8 bases fitting TRBD2. The CDR3 is made up of 16 amino acids. Trimming took 6 bases from V and 2 from J; bases not matched to a gene: 9. In germline, CDR1 is MNHNY, CDR2 SVGAGI (reference sequence). DNA of the CDR3: TGTGCCAGCAGCCCGAGCGGGAGTGGCGCCTACAATGAGCAGTTCTTC. Its protein product is CASSPSGSGAYNEQFF.

The gene calls are TRBV19 and TRBJ1-5; D uncertain. CDR1 and CDR2 (germline): LNHDA, SQIVND (reference sequence). V was shortened by 6 bases and J by 10 bases, with 16 bases between the two germline ends. The length of the CDR3 is 13 residues. CDR3 coding DNA: TGTGCCAGTAGCGGGGTGCCGAATGGACCCCAGCATTTT. As protein: CASSGVPNGPQHF.

This chain joins TRBV20-1 and TRBJ2-7; a weak D match, TRBD1 (6 bases). Germline V gives CDR1 DFQATT, CDR2 SNEGSKA (reference sequence). This CDR3 has 11 residues. V was cut by 5 bases and J by 5 bases, with 10 bases left in between. The CDR3 reads CSAGQGNEQYV. CDR3 bases: TGCAGTGCTGGGCAGGGGAACGAGCAGTACGTC.

V and J are TRBV28 and TRBJ2-1; 12 bases agree with TRBD2. This CDR3 has 16 amino acids. Germline V gene data show CDR1 as MDHEN and CDR2 as SYDVKM. With 5 bases clipped from V and 9 bases from J, the junction kept 11 bases outside the gene matches. CDR3 protein: CASSPGGPGLAGEQFF. CDR3 nucleotides: TGTGCCAGCAGTCCCGGAGGGCCGGGACTAGCGGGTGAGCAGTTCTTC.

V and J are TRBV7-9 and TRBJ2-7; D perhaps matches TRBD2 (6 bases). The V gene lost 3 bases and the J gene lost 4 bases, with 16 bases spanning the gap. This CDR3 comprises 15 residues. Germline values: CDR1 SEHNR, CDR2 FQNEAQ (reference sequence). The CDR3 reads CASSFDGRKGYEQYV. CDR3 DNA: TGTGCCAGCAGCTTCGACGGGAGAAAGGGTTACGAGCAGTACGTC.

The chain uses TRBV2 and TRBJ2-1; D is perhaps TRBD2 (6 bases). This CDR3 region has 14 residues. V gave up 6 bases and J gave up 8 bases, with 17 bases separating them. Germline assignment: CDR1 SNHLY and CDR2 FYNNEI. CDR3 region: CASRISGLSDEQFF. CDR3 DNA: TGTGCCAGCAGGATTAGCGGCCTATCGGATGAGCAGTTCTTC.

J is TRBJ1-1 and V is TRBV13; the D is unclear. Per germline, CDR1 PRHDT and CDR2 FYEKMQ (reference sequence). Trimming removed 0 bases at V and 0 bases at J, with 5 bases between. This CDR3 region has 14 residues. The chain's CDR3 is CASSLGGMNTEAFF. The DNA of the CDR3 is TGTGCCAGCAGCTTAGGGGGCATGAACACTGAAGCTTTCTTT.